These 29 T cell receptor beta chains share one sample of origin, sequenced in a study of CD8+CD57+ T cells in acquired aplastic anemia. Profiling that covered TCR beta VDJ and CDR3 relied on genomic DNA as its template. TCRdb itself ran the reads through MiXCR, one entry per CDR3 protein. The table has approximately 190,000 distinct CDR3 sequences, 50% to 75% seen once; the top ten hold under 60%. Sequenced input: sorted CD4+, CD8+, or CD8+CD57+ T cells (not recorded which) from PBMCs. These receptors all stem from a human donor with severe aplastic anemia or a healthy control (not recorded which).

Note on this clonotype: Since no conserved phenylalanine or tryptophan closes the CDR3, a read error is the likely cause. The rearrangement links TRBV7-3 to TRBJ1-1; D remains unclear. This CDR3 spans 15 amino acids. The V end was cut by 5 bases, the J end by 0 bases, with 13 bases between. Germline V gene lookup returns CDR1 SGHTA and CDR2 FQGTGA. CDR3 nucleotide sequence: TGTGCCAGCAGCCCTAGTTCGGTGATGAACACTGAAGCTTTCTGT. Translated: CASSPSSVMNTEAFC.

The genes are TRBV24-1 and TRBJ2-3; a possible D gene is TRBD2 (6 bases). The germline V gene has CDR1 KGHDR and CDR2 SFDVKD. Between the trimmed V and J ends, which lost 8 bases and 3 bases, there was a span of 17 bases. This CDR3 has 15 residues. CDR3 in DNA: TGTGCCACCACCTCGGGGGAGTTGGAAACAGATACGCAGTATTTT. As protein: CATTSGELETDTQYF.

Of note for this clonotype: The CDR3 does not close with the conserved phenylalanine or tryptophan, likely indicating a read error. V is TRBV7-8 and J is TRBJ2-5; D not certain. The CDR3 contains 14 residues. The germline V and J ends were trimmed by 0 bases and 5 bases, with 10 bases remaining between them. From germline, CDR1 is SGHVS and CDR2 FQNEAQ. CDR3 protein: CASSLAKLLETQYL. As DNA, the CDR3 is TGTGCCAGCAGCTTAGCCAAGCTCCTGGAGACCCAGTACCTC.

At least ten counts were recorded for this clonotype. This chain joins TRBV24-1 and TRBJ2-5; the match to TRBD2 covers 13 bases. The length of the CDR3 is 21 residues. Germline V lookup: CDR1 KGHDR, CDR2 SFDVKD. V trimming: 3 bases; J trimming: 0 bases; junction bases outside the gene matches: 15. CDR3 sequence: CATSDATSGGHPISYQETQYF. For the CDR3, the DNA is TGTGCCACCAGTGATGCGACTAGCGGGGGGCATCCTATCTCGTACCAAGAGACCCAGTACTTC.

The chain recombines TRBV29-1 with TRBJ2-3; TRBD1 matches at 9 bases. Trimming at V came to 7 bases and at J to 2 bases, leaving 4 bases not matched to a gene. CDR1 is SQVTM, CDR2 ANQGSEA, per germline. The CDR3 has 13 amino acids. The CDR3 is CSGHRGHTDTQYF. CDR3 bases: TGCAGCGGACACAGGGGGCACACAGATACGCAGTATTTT.

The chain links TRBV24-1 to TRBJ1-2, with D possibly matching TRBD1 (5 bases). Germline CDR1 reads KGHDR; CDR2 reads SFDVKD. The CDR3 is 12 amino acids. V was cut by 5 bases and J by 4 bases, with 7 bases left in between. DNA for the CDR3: TGTGCCACCAGTGTCCAGGGCTATGGCTACACCTTC. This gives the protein CATSVQGYGYTF.

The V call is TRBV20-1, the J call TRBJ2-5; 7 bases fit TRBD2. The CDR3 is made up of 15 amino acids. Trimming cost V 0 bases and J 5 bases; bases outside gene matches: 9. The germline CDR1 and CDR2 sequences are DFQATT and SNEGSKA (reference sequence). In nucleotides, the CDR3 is TGCAGTGCTAGAGATCGGCCTATCGGGGGGGAGACCCAGTACTTC. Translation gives CSARDRPIGGETQYF.

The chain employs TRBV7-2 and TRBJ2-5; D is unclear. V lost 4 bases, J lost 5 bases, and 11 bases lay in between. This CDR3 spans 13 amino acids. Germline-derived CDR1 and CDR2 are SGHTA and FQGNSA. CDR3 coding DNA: TGTGCCAGCAGCTCCTCCCTTAGCGAGACCCAGTACTTC. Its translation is CASSSSLSETQYF.

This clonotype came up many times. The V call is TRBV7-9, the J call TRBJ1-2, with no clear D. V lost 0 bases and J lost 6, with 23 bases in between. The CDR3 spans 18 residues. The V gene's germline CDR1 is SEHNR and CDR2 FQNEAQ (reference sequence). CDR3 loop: CASSLAGFNRAPEDGYTF. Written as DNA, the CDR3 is TGTGCCAGCAGCTTAGCGGGGTTCAACCGGGCCCCAGAGGATGGCTACACCTTC.

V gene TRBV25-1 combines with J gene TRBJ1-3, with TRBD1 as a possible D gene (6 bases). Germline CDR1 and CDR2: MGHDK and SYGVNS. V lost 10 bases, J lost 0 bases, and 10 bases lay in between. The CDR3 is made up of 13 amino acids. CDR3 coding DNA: TGTGCCACCCGAGGGGGCTCTGGAAACACCATATATTTT. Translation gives CATRGGSGNTIYF.

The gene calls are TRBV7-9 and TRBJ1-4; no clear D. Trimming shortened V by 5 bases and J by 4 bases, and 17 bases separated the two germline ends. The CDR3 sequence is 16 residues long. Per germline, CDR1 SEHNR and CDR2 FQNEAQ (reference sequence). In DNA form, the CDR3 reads TGTGCCAGCAGCCCCCTCTCGACGGAGATTAATGAAAAACTGTTTTTT. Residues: CASSPLSTEINEKLFF.

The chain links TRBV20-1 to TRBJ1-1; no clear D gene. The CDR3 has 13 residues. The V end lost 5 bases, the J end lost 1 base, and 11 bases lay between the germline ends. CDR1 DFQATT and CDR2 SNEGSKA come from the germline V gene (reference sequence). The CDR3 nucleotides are TGCAGTGCTTTCCGGACGGCGAACACTGAAGCTTTCTTT. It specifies CSAFRTANTEAFF.

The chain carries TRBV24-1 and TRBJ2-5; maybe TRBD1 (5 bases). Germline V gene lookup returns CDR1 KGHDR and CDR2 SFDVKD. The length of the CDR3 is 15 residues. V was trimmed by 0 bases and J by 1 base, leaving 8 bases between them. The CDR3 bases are TGTGCCACCAGTGATTTGCCAGGGCCCCAAGAGACCCAGTACTTC. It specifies CATSDLPGPQETQYF.

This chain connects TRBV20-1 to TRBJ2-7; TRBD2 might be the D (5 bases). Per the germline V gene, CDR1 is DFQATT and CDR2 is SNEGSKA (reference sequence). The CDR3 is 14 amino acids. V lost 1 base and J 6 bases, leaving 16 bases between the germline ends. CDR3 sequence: CSARGMAGIPEQYF. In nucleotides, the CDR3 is TGCAGTGCTAGAGGGATGGCGGGTATCCCCGAGCAGTACTTC.

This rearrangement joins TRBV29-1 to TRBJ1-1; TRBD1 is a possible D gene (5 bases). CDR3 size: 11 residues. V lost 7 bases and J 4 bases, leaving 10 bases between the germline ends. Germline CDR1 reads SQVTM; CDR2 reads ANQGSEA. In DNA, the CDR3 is TGCAGCGGGGGGTGGGCCACTGAAGCTTTCTTT. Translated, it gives CSGGWATEAFF.

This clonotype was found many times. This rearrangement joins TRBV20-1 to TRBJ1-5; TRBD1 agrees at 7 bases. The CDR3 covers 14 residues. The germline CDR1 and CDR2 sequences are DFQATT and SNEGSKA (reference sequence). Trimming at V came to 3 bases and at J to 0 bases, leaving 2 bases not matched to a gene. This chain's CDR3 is CSARGQNSNQPQHF. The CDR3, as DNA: TGCAGTGCTAGGGGACAGAATAGCAATCAGCCCCAGCATTTT.

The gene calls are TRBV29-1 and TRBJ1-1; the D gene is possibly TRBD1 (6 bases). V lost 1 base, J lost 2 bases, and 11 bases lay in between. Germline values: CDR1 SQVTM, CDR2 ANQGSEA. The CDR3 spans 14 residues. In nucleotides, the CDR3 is TGCAGCGTTGAAGTTAGGGGGGGTAACACTGAAGCTTTCTTT. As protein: CSVEVRGGNTEAFF.

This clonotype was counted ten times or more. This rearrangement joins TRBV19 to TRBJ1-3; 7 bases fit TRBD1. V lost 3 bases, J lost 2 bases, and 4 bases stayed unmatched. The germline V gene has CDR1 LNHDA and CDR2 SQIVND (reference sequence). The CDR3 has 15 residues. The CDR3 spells CASSIWTGPGNTIYF. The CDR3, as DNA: TGTGCCAGTAGTATCTGGACAGGCCCTGGAAACACCATATATTTT.

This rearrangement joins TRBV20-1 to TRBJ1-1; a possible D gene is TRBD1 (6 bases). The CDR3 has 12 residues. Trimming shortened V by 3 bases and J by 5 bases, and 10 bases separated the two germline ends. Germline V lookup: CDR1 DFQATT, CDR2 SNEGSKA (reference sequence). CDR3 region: CSASRGGTEAFF. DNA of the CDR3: TGCAGTGCTAGTAGGGGGGGGACTGAAGCTTTCTTT.

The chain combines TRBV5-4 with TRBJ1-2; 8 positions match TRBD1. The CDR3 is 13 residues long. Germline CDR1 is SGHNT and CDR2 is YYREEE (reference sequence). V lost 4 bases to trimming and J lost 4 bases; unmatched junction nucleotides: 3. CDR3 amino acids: CASSGTGRYGYTF. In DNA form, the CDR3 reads TGTGCCAGCAGCGGGACAGGTCGCTATGGCTACACCTTC. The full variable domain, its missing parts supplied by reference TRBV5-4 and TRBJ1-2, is ETGVTQSPTHLIKTRGQQVTLRCSSQSGHNTVSWYQQALGQGPQFIFQYYREEENGRGNFPPRFSGLQFPNYSSELNVNALELDDSALYLCASSGTGRYGYTFGSGTRLTVV.

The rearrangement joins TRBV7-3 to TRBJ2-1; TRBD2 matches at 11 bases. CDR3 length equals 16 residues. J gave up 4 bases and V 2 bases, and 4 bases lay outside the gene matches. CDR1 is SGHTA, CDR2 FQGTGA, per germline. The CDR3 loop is CASSLSSGGTYNEQFF. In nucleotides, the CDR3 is TGTGCCAGCAGCTTATCTAGCGGGGGGACGTACAATGAGCAGTTCTTC.

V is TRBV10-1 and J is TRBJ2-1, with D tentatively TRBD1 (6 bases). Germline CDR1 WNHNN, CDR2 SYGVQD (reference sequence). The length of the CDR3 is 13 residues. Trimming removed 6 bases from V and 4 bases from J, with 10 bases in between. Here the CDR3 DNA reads TGCGCCAGCAGCGCGGACAGTTACAATGAGCAGTTCTTC. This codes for CASSADSYNEQFF.

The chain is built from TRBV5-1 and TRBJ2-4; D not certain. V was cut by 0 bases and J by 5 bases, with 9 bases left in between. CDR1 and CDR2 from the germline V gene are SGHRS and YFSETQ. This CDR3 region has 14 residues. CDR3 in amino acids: CASSLGNSENIQYF. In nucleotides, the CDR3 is TGCGCCAGCAGCTTGGGTAACAGTGAAAACATTCAGTACTTC.

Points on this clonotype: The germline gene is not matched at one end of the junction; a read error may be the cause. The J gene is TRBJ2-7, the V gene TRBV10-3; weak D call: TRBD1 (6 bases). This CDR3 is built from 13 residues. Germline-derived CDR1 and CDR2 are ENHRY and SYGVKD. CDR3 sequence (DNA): TGTGCCAGCAGTTCGTACAGGGTGAGCGAGCAGTACTTC. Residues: CASSSYRVSEQYF.

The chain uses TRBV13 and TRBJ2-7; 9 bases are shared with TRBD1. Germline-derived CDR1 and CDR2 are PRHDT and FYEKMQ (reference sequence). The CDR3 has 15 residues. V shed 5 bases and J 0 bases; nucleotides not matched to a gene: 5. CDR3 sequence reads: CASSPGQGFSYEQYF. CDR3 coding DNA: TGTGCCAGCAGCCCGGGACAGGGTTTCTCCTACGAGCAGTACTTC.

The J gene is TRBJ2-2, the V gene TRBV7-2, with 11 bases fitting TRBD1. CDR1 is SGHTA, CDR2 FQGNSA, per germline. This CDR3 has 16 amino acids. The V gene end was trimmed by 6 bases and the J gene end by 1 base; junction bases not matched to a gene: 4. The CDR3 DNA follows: TGTGCCAGCAGATCCGGGACAGGGGGGAACACCGGGGAGCTGTTTTTT. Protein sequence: CASRSGTGGNTGELFF. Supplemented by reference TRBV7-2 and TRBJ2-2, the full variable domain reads GAGVSQSPSNKVTEKGKDVELRCDPISGHTALYWYRQSLGQGLEFLIYFQGNSAPDKSGLPSDRFSAERTGGSVSTLTIQRTQQEDSAVYLCASRSGTGGNTGELFFGEGSRLTVL.

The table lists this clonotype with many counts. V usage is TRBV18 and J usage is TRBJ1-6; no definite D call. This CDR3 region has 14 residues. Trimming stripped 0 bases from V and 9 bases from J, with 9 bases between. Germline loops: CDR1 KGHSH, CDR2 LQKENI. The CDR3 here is CASSPPDTVSPLHF. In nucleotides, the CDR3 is TGTGCCAGCTCACCACCAGATACGGTTTCACCCCTCCACTTT.

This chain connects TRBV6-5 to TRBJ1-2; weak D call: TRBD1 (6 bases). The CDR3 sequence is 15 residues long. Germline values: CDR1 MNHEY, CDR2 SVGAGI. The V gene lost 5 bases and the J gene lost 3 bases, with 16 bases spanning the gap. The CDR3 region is CASSNYRVEYYGYTF. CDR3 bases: TGTGCCAGCAGTAACTACAGGGTAGAGTACTATGGCTACACCTTC.

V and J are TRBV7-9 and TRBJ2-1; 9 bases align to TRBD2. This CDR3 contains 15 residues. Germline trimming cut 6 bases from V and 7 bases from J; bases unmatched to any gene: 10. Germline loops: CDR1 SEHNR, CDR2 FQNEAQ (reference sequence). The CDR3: CASSEFSGSENEQFF. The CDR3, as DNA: TGTGCCAGCAGTGAATTTAGCGGGAGTGAAAATGAGCAGTTCTTC. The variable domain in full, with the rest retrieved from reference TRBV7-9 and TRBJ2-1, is DTGVSQNPRHKITKRGQNVTFRCDPISEHNRLYWYRQTLGQGPEFLTYFQNEAQLEKSRLLSDRFSAERPKGSFSTLEIQRTEQGDSAMYLCASSEFSGSENEQFFGPGTRLTVL.